Sequencing of this T cell receptor (beta chain) was carried out in a study of T cell clonality in common variable immunodeficiency. Study results and limitations: In common variable immunodeficiency, TCR beta chains reportedly carried fewer deletions and N-nucleotide insertions.

This clone appeared many times. The antigen is not known. TCRdb's table, derived via immunoSEQ multiplex PCR, lists solely in-frame clones and lacks some. The sample presents around 52,000 clones, none singletons. Patients and controls were mostly of Caucasian heritage. Source material: peripheral blood mononuclear cells. The sequence derives from a person between 18 and 69 years old in good health.

The CDR3 DNA, read in part, is TGCGCCAGCAGCTTGATCGCTAGCGGGAGTTACAATGAG. It is translated as CASSLIASGSYNE. The entire CDR3 protein reads CASSLIASGSYNEQFF. The chain recombines TRBV5-1 with TRBJ2-1; 10 bases fit TRBD2. The CDR3 end lies 3 residues beyond the end of the read and is filled in from the germline J gene. Germline CDR1 is SGHRS and CDR2 is YFSETQ. The V and J ends lost 1 base and 4 bases, in that order; junction bases with no gene match: 5. The CDR3 has 16 residues.